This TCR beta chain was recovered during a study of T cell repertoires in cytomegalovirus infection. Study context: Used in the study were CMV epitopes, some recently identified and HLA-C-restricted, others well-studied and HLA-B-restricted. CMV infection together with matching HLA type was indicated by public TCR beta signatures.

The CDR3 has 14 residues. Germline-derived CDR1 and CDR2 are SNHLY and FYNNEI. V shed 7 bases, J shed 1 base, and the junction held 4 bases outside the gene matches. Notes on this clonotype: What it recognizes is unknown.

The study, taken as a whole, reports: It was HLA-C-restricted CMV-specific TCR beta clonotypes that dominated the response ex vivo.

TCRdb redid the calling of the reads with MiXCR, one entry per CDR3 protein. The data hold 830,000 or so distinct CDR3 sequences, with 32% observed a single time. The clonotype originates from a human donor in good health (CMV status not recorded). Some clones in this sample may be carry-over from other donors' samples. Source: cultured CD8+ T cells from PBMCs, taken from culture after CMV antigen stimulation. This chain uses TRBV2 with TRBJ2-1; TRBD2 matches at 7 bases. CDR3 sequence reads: CASISGGSYNEQFF. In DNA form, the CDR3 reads TGTGCCAGCATTTCCGGGGGGTCCTACAATGAGCAGTTCTTC.